This T cell receptor (beta chain) derives from a study of blood T cells in healthy people across ages. At the level of the study: Per two T cells, template switching captured roughly one barcoded beta molecule. Findings and limits, study-wide: Unsorted PBMC material precluded a definitive naive versus antigen-experienced comparison.

Primed by a sample-barcoded 5' primer and a J-beta primer mix, a second PCR proceeded for about 7 to 12 cycles. Each cDNA molecule, via a template-switch adaptor with 12 random nucleotides, was tagged. MiXCR, run by TCRdb on the 5' RACE reads, gives a single entry per CDR3 protein. The profile covers 1.2 million to 1.5 million distinct CDR3 sequences, with approximately 59% appearing a single time and 6.5% to 8% taken by the ten largest. On this clonotype: Its antigen is not identified.

CDR3 length: 14 residues. Trimming removed 0 bases at V and 8 bases at J, with 13 bases between. Per the germline V gene, CDR1 is DFQATT and CDR2 is SNEGSKA (reference sequence). At least 5 micrograms of total RNA were extracted per sample. The chain couples TRBV20-1 to TRBJ2-2, with D perhaps being TRBD1 or TRBD2 (5 bases each). The origin of this receptor is a man aged 18-30 years in good health. The sample was blood. The CDR3 DNA reads TGCAGTGCTAGAGATATCGGGACGACTGGGGAGCTGTTTTTT. As protein: CSARDIGTTGELFF.